These 9 T cell receptor beta chains were sequenced from one sample in a study of cytomegalovirus exposure and HLA in healthy donors. PCR was performed using 60 Vbeta and 13 Jbeta primers. The repertoire was sequenced with immunoSEQ multiplex PCR; TCRdb's copy has only in-frame clones and lacks some. The sample includes 100,000 or so clones, 65% to 85% of them seen just once. Sequencing used PBMCs. Receptors originate from a young man in good health and CMV-seronegative.

The CDR3 loop is CASQEWGDQPQHF. CDR3 DNA: TGTGCCAGCCAGGAATGGGGCGATCAGCCCCAGCATTTT. This chain connects TRBV19 to TRBJ1-5; a possible D gene is TRBD1 (5 bases). Germline loops: CDR1 LNHDA, CDR2 SQIVND (reference sequence). This CDR3 region has 13 residues. Trimming stripped 9 bases from V and 5 bases from J, with 14 bases between.

The chain combines TRBV19 with TRBJ2-1; D may be TRBD1 (5 bases). V was clipped by 5 bases and J by 8 bases, with 10 bases between them. The CDR3 runs 12 residues. CDR1 is LNHDA, CDR2 SQIVND, per germline (reference sequence). CDR3 residues: CASSVRGDEQFF. The DNA of the CDR3 is TGTGCCAGTAGTGTTAGGGGCGATGAGCAGTTCTTC.

This clone was recorded a few times. The V gene is TRBV18, the J gene TRBJ2-1; 11 positions agree with TRBD1. The germline V gene has CDR1 KGHSH and CDR2 LQKENI. J gave up 6 bases and V 0 bases, and 7 bases lay outside the gene matches. The CDR3 extends over 17 amino acids. The chain's CDR3 is CASSPPGTGTGGNEQFF. Written as DNA, the CDR3 is TGTGCCAGCTCACCACCGGGGACCGGGACAGGGGGCAATGAGCAGTTCTTC.

J is TRBJ1-2 and V is TRBV6-5; tentative D call: TRBD1 (5 bases). V shed 6 bases and J shed 4 bases, with 18 bases lying between them. Germline V gene sequence: CDR1 MNHEY, CDR2 SVGAGI. The CDR3 has 15 amino acids. CDR3 coding DNA: TGTGCCAGCAGACTATCCCCAGGGATCGGCTATGGCTACACCTTC. Translating gives CASRLSPGIGYGYTF.

The chain links TRBV12-2 to TRBJ1-2; the table's TRBD1 call for D was not verified on the DNA. TRBV12-2 is a known pseudogene. The CDR3 is 18 amino acids. The CDR3 region has the DNA TGTGCAAGTCGCCAATTTTGGTCTCGGACAGGGGAATTCTATGGCTACACCTTC. Its protein product is CASRQFWSRTGEFYGYTF.

The gene calls are TRBV9 and TRBJ2-3; 11 bases are shared with TRBD2. Trimming at V came to 3 bases and at J to 7 bases, leaving 10 bases not matched to a gene. Germline assignment: CDR1 SGDLS and CDR2 YYNGEE. The CDR3 sequence is 16 residues long. DNA of the CDR3: TGTGCCAGCAGCGCGGAACTAGCGGGAGTCCTCAATACGCAGTATTTT. Its protein product is CASSAELAGVLNTQYF.

Written as DNA, the CDR3 is TGTGCCAGCAGTTACTCGTCGGGAGAGGGTGTCCATGAGCAGTTCTTC. Translated, it gives CASSYSSGEGVHEQFF. The chain recombines TRBV6-5 with TRBJ2-1; a possible D gene is TRBD2 (6 bases). CDR1 and CDR2 from the germline V gene are MNHEY and SVGAGI. Trimming stripped 0 bases from V and 8 bases from J, with 17 bases between. CDR3 length: 16 residues.

The V and J genes are TRBV7-8 and TRBJ1-2; 8 bases line up with TRBD1. This CDR3 spans 16 amino acids. With V trimmed by 7 bases and J by 8 bases, 18 bases remained unmatched. CDR1 is SGHVS and CDR2 is FQNEAQ in the germline V gene. CDR3 DNA sequence: TGTGCCAGCATATCCGAGTCGGCAGGGGGCCCGGAAGGCTACACCTTC. Translating it yields CASISESAGGPEGYTF. The variable domain in full, completed from reference TRBV7-8 and TRBJ1-2, reads GAGVSQSPRYKVAKRGQDVALRCDPISGHVSLFWYQQALGQGPEFLTYFQNEAQLDKSGLPSDRFFAERPEGSVSTLKIQRTQQEDSAVYLCASISESAGGPEGYTFGSGTRLTVV.

CDR3 amino acids: CASSQGTLAGGAPTGTDTQYF. DNA for the CDR3: TGCGCCAGCAGCCAGGGTACACTAGCGGGAGGGGCCCCTACGGGCACAGATACGCAGTATTTT. This chain uses TRBV4-3 with TRBJ2-3; 13 nucleotides line up with TRBD2. The CDR3 sequence is 21 residues long. The J segment lost 1 base and the V segment lost 3 bases, leaving 16 bases of the junction unmatched. The germline V gene has CDR1 LGHNA and CDR2 YSLEER.